Included here is one TCR beta chain sequence, with context. There is no known antigen for this receptor. No base quality information exists; no much larger clone differs at one position. The data were taken from a study of long-term antiretroviral therapy in people with HIV (dated 2022 in TCRdb). Turning to the overall study: Collection of the earliest samples took place about a decade ahead of the 2015 WHO recommendation for immediate ART, at a time when ART was typically delayed until CD4 counts fell. Of the 30 or so participants with HIV, ten to eleven were female. A retrospective serial study tested whether changes in peripheral blood TRB repertoire composition and diversity were associated with ART initiation and durable HIV suppression. A total of 192 cryopreserved PBMC samples were contributed to the cohort by 30 adults with confirmed HIV infection, with samples collected serially over a mean of about 6 years (range 1-12). No cross-contamination during QIAcube processing turned up in test extractions that ran a monoclonal T-cell line alongside 33 polyclonal samples. Study-wide findings and limitations: HIV repertoires had narrower CDR3 length ranges than controls, and the network structure suggested an antigen-experienced repertoire that shifted only slightly toward naive after ART. Limited PBMC availability meant only the TCR beta chain was sequenced, without alpha chain pairing. Starting ART was linked to a significant rise in TRB diversity, yet even with long-term ART the diversity remained significantly lower than in transplant donor controls. The samples span the years 2004 to 2017, and the ART regimens used at that time may not be as effective as current regimens. No data were available on ART adherence, viral resistance or therapy changes, limiting inferences about post-ART repertoire changes. Because pre-ART samples had limited cell numbers, profiling was done on unsorted PBMC rather than on sorted CD4+ and CD8+ T cells. Expanded TRB clones identified before ART initiation dominated the repertoire at all time points, although this dominance fluctuated and declined in many PLHIV after ART.

The immunoSEQ hsTCRB v3.0 assay was used at survey level resolution to sequence the TRB variable region. The targeted TRB sequencing depth was roughly 40,000-50,000 T-cell genomes per sample. An Illumina MiSeq with a v3 150-cycle kit was used to sequence the pooled TRB libraries. The paper's data handling went like this. Analysis of repertoires was carried out in R inside a reproducible Nextflow workflow spanning QC, data transformation and analysis. LymphoSeq2, an R package for AIRR-Seq data exploration, was used to implement custom analyses. A few samples that yielded fewer than 5000 total TRB sequences were excluded, so that 188 HIV repertoires were analyzed. Among the roughly 190 retained HIV repertoires, 55 to 60 were collected before ART initiation and some 130 after ART initiation. Repertoires were downsampled to 5000 TRB nucleotide sequences, with summary statistics averaged over 100 downsampling iterations. Only TRB sequences with CDR3 regions of at least seven amino acids were retained for analysis. Diversity was measured with a Shannon entropy-derived clonality score and the Gini coefficient. In the repertoire networks, any two of the top 5000 CDR3 amino acid sequences were connected whenever the two sequences differed by an edit distance of one. Antigen specificity groups and MHC restriction were predicted for TRB CDR3 amino acid sequences with GLIPH2. To flag known associations with CMV, EBV, HIV or tissue antigens, CDR3 amino acid sequences were compared against VDJdb and McPAS-TCR. Pre-ART, post-ART and control groups were compared with Wilcoxon signed-rank tests and Holm-Bonferroni correction. TCRdb took this table from immuneACCESS and kept in-frame rearrangements with V and J called. Such tables lack part of the clones; where checked against another copy, unresolved V genes explain under half of the gap, and the rest is unexplained. The V and J calls and clone size were taken over from that table, and D and trimming were inferred from the DNA. In this sample the table shows about 22,000 clones, around four fifths of which occur a single time. The ten largest clonotypes hold approximately 4% of the sample.

Trimming takes 7 bases from V and 4 bases from J, and the germline ends sit 10 bases apart. As encoded in the germline V gene (reference sequence), CDR1 is MNHNY while CDR2 is SVGAGI. The CDR3, cysteine through phenylalanine, is 13 amino acids long. Only CDR3 DNA is held: 39 bases, read in frame from base 1. Participants were included only if at least one PBMC sample before ART initiation and at least two post-ART samples were available. Treatment was received in the United States of America by all participants with HIV. Before DNA extraction, cryopreserved samples containing about 0.9-11 million PBMC were thawed and washed. At the time of the earliest PBMC sample, participants with HIV were aged between roughly 20 and 55 years. Per participant, PBMC samples came from 1-4 timepoints prior to ART initiation and 2-8 timepoints following ART initiation, for a median of 7 samples. Serial HIV viral load, CD4+ T-cell count, ART history and demographic data were obtained for every participant. Genomic DNA was extracted from unsorted PBMC with a Qiagen kit on a QIAcube, with processing performed in batches of 12 samples.

This TCR came from a man aged 18-30 years with HIV. The chain is assembled from TRBV6-6 and TRBJ1-4; the D gene is perhaps TRBD1, on 5 matching bases. The sequenced sample was unsorted PBMCs, obtained roughly 4 years after starting antiretroviral therapy. The bases are TGTGCCAGCATGTGGCAGGGTAATGAAAAACTGTTTTTT. Translated, this is CASMWQGNEKLFF.